This TCR beta chain was recorded in a study of blood T cell repertoires in COVID-19. Across the whole study: COVID-19 samples from acute and convalescent phases originated in the United States, Italy and Spain.

Germline assignment: CDR1 ENHRY and CDR2 SYGVKD. The length of the CDR3 is 14 residues. Trimming took 8 bases from V and 3 from J; bases not matched to a gene: 5. Sequenced by immunoSEQ multiplex PCR; TCRdb stores in-frame clones only, minus some. The profile shows roughly 500,000 clones, around 89% of them singletons. This chain joins TRBV10-3 and TRBJ2-1, with TRBD2 identical over 9 bases. This receptor was obtained from a woman aged 40 to 55 who had recovered from COVID-19. Sequencing used PBMCs or T cells enriched from blood (not recorded which). The CDR3 protein is CAIHPSGDYNEQFF. CDR3 sequence (DNA): TGTGCCATCCACCCTAGCGGGGACTACAATGAGCAGTTCTTC.